The 18 T cell receptor beta chains below all came from one sample that was sequenced in a study of blood T cell repertoires in COVID-19. Repertoires were generated with immunoSEQ multiplex PCR, while TCRdb's copy carries only in-frame clones and drops some. The table lists around 16,000 clones, around 82% of them singletons. The sequencing input was peripheral blood. These TCRs come from a man of 80 years or more with active COVID-19.

The genes are TRBV7-2 and TRBJ1-5, with 7 bases fitting TRBD1. The CDR3 covers 15 residues. CDR1 is SGHTA, CDR2 FQGNSA, per germline. The trim removed 5 bases at V and 7 bases at J, leaving 11 bases unmatched. The CDR3 protein is CASSLTGLAAQPQHF. CDR3 sequence (DNA): TGTGCCAGCAGCCTGACAGGGTTAGCCGCCCAGCCCCAGCATTTT.

Note on this clone: At one end, the junction sequence differs from germline, possibly due to a read error. V gene TRBV28 combines with J gene TRBJ1-6, with 8 bases fitting TRBD1. Per germline, CDR1 MDHEN and CDR2 SYDVKM. This CDR3 comprises 15 residues. CDR3 DNA: TGTGCCGGCAGAAAGCGACAGGGGAGTGGGTCACCCCTCCACTTT. Protein sequence: CAGRKRQGSGSPLHF.

The V gene is TRBV30, the J gene TRBJ2-1, with a tentative D call TRBD2 (6 bases). V dropped 3 bases and J dropped 9 bases, with 9 bases sitting between them. CDR1 is GTSNPN and CDR2 is SVGIG in the germline V gene (reference sequence). The CDR3 loop spans 11 amino acids. The CDR3 DNA reads TGTGCCTGGAGGCAGGGAGGTGAGCAGTTCTTC. It encodes CAWRQGGEQFF.

This chain uses TRBV19 with TRBJ2-1, with 10 bases that match TRBD1. J gave up 5 bases and V 3 bases, and 4 bases lay outside the gene matches. CDR1 LNHDA and CDR2 SQIVND come from the germline V gene (reference sequence). The CDR3 length is 15 residues. The CDR3 protein is CASSIGDRGHNEQFF. CDR3 DNA sequence: TGTGCCAGTAGTATTGGGGACAGGGGCCACAATGAGCAGTTCTTC.

The chain links TRBV7-3 to TRBJ2-5; D perhaps matches TRBD2 (6 bases). The CDR3 totals 14 residues. Germline loops: CDR1 SGHTA, CDR2 FQGTGA. V lost 5 bases, J lost 4 bases, and 14 bases lay in between. CDR3 DNA sequence: TGTGCCAGCAGCATTAGCGGTAGGGGAGAGACCCAGTACTTC. This sequence encodes CASSISGRGETQYF.

The chain is built from TRBV6-1 and TRBJ2-7, with 10 bases aligning to TRBD2. The CDR3 loop spans 15 amino acids. Looked up from germline, CDR1 is MNHNS and CDR2 is SASEGT. The J segment lost 4 bases and the V segment lost 1 base, leaving 4 bases of the junction unmatched. CDR3 nucleotide sequence: TGTGCCAGCAGTGAAGGAGTAGCGGGAGGTTACGAGCAGTACTTC. It encodes CASSEGVAGGYEQYF.

The CDR3 reads CASSIFNPKGSAEAFF. CDR3 nucleotide sequence: TGTGCCAGTAGTATTTTTAATCCTAAGGGGTCAGCTGAAGCTTTCTTT. The V and J genes are TRBV19 and TRBJ1-1; tentative D call: TRBD1 (5 bases). Germline V gene sequence: CDR1 LNHDA, CDR2 SQIVND (reference sequence). This CDR3 has 16 residues. V lost 3 bases to trimming and J lost 6 bases, with 20 bases between them.

A single count supports this clone. This chain joins TRBV7-2 and TRBJ2-3, with D tentatively TRBD2 (5 bases). The ends were cut back, 2 bases at V and 1 base at J, with 13 bases in the middle. CDR3 length: 16 residues. Per the germline V gene, CDR1 is SGHTA and CDR2 is FQGNSA. CDR3 region: CASSLQSSMRTDTQYF. The CDR3 DNA reads TGTGCCAGCAGCTTACAGTCTAGCATGCGCACAGATACGCAGTATTTT.

This clone was counted between two and nine times. The gene calls are TRBV15 and TRBJ2-4, with a weak D call TRBD2 (6 bases). Germline V lookup: CDR1 LNHNV, CDR2 YYDKDF (reference sequence). V was clipped by 8 bases and J by 4 bases, with 6 bases between them. The CDR3 contains 11 residues. As DNA, the CDR3 is TGTGCCACCGGGGGGAAAAACATTCAGTACTTC. Translation gives CATGGKNIQYF. The whole variable domain, remainder taken from reference TRBV15 and TRBJ2-4, is DAMVIQNPRYQVTQFGKPVTLSCSQTLNHNVMYWYQQKSSQAPKLLFHYYDKDFNNEADTPDNFQSRRPNTSFCFLDIRSPGLGDTAMYLCATGGKNIQYFGAGTRLSVL.

This chain joins TRBV27 and TRBJ2-7; D is perhaps TRBD2 (5 bases). V dropped 0 bases and J dropped 5 bases, with 11 bases sitting between them. Germline V gene sequence: CDR1 MNHEY, CDR2 SMNVEV (reference sequence). This CDR3 is 14 amino acids long. In DNA, the CDR3 is TGTGCCAGCAGTTTATCACCTAGCATAAACGAGCAGTACTTC. Residues: CASSLSPSINEQYF.

This clone is a singleton in its sample. The chain links TRBV5-1 to TRBJ2-7; 15 bases are shared with TRBD2. Germline-derived CDR1 and CDR2 are SGHRS and YFSETQ. The CDR3 is made up of 17 amino acids. The V segment lost 5 bases and the J segment 2 bases; nucleotides outside the gene matches: 8. The chain's CDR3 is CASRMGLAGGIPYEQYF. CDR3 in DNA: TGCGCCAGCAGAATGGGACTAGCGGGAGGAATCCCCTACGAGCAGTACTTC.

J is TRBJ2-1 and V is TRBV7-9; TRBD2 aligns across 8 bases. The CDR3 loop spans 15 amino acids. Trimming at V came to 0 bases and at J to 4 bases, leaving 2 bases not matched to a gene. The germline gives CDR1 SEHNR, CDR2 FQNEAQ (reference sequence). The DNA for the CDR3 is TGTGCCAGCAGCTTAGCGCGGGGGGTGTACAATGAGCAGTTCTTC. It specifies CASSLARGVYNEQFF.

V usage is TRBV12-3 or TRBV12-4 and J usage is TRBJ1-2; no firm D call. The CDR3 loop spans 13 amino acids. V was clipped by 3 bases and J by 8 bases, with 13 bases between them. The CDR3 DNA sequence: TGTGCCAGCAGTTTGACCCAGCTAGGCGGCTACACCTTC. Its translation is CASSLTQLGGYTF.

The count of this clone is one. The chain couples TRBV24-1 to TRBJ2-3, with 10 bases aligning to TRBD2. The ends lost 0 bases at V and 0 bases at J; junction bases unmatched: 2. Germline V gives CDR1 KGHDR, CDR2 SFDVKD. The CDR3 is made up of 17 amino acids. The CDR3 nucleotides read TGTGCCACCAGTGATTTGCAAGCGGGAGGGAGCACAGATACGCAGTATTTT. Translation gives CATSDLQAGGSTDTQYF.

This sequence joins TRBV10-2 and TRBJ2-1; 9 nucleotides line up with TRBD1. The CDR3 runs to 14 residues. After removal of 5 bases from V and 7 bases from J, the junction contained 6 bases not matched to a gene. Per the germline V gene, CDR1 is WSHSY and CDR2 is SAAADI. The CDR3 DNA sequence: TGCGCCAGCAGTCCGGGACAGGGCGTTAATGAGCAGTTCTTC. Its translation is CASSPGQGVNEQFF.

J is TRBJ1-2 and V is TRBV6-5; 10 bases map to TRBD1. There are 16 residues in the CDR3. Trimming at V came to 2 bases and at J to 1 base, leaving 4 bases not matched to a gene. The germline V gene encodes CDR1 MNHEY and CDR2 SVGAGI. CDR3 amino acids: CASSYVRTGGNYGYTF. For the CDR3, the DNA is TGTGCCAGCAGTTACGTCCGGACAGGGGGTAACTATGGCTACACCTTC.

The chain carries TRBV4-1 and TRBJ2-7; 10 bases are shared with TRBD2. CDR1 and CDR2 (germline): MGHRA, YSYEKL. Trimming removed 5 bases from V and 4 bases from J; junction bases left unmatched: 14. This CDR3 comprises 17 residues. The CDR3 nucleotides are TGCGCCAGCAGCTCCTCCGACTCCAGCGGGAGGGCTTACGAGCAGTACTTC. Its translation is CASSSSDSSGRAYEQYF.

The chain links TRBV27 to TRBJ2-2, with D tentatively TRBD2 (6 bases). Trimming removed 5 bases at V and 4 bases at J, with 14 bases between. In germline, CDR1 is MNHEY, CDR2 SMNVEV (reference sequence). CDR3 length: 15 amino acids. CDR3 in DNA: TGTGCCAGCAGTCCGAGGGAGGCGGCCACCGGGGAGCTGTTTTTT. Its protein is CASSPREAATGELFF.